This T cell receptor beta chain is from a study of T-cell reconstitution after alpha-beta-depleted transplantation in children. General study results and limits: Alpha-beta T cells present about two months after transplant were reported to originate from several hundred expanded graft clones.

Unique molecular identifiers featured in how the TCRbeta library was prepared. TCRdb ran MiXCR on the PCR reads and lists one entry per CDR3 protein. There are roughly 310,000 distinct CDR3 sequences in the sample; over 20% occur only once, and over 9.5% lies in the top ten. Deletions cut 0 bases from V and 0 bases from J, with 11 bases between. CDR1 SEHNR and CDR2 FQNEAQ come from the germline V gene (reference sequence). The CDR3 runs to 17 residues. Remarks on this clonotype: Its antigen is unidentified.

The rearrangement uses TRBV7-9 and TRBJ2-2, with a weak D call TRBD1 (6 bases). Source: PBMCs, mostly from graft donor cells, taken 180 days after TCRalphabeta/CD19-depleted stem cell transplant. The sequence derives from a male patient younger than 18 who had a stem cell transplant for acute lymphoblastic leukemia, so the T cells may come from the graft donor. This chain's CDR3 is CASSLAGRQANTGELFF. The DNA of the CDR3 is TGTGCCAGCAGCTTAGCGGGTAGACAGGCGAACACCGGGGAGCTGTTTTTT.